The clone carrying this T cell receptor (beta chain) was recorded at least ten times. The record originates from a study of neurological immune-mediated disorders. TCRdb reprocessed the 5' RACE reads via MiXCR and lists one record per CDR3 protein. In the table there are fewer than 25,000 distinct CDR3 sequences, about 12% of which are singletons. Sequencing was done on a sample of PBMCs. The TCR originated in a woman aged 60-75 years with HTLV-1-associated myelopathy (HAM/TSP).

DNA for the CDR3: TGTGCCAGCAGTTCCTACCTTACCACTAATGAAAAACTGTTTTTT. Protein: CASSSYLTTNEKLFF. V is TRBV6-5 and J is TRBJ1-4; D gene uncertain. V gave up 4 bases and J gave up 2 bases, with 11 bases separating them. The CDR3 sequence is 15 residues long. Germline V lookup: CDR1 MNHEY, CDR2 SVGAGI.